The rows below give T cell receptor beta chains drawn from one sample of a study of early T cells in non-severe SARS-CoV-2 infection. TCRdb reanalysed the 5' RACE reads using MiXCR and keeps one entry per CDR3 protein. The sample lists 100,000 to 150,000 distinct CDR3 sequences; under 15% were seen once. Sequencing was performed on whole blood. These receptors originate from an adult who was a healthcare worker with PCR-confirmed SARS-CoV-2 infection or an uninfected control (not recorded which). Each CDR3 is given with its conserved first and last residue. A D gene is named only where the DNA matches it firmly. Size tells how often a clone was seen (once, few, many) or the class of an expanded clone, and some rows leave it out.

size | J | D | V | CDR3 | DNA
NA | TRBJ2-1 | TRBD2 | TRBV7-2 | CASSLATTSGGYNEQFF | TGTGCCAGCAGCTTAGCGACGACTAGCGGGGGTTACAATGAGCAGTTCTTC
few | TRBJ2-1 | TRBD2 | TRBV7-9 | CASTLRAGGYNEQFF | TGTGCCAGCACCCTACGGGCGGGAGGCTACAATGAGCAGTTCTTC
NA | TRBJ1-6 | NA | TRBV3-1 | CASSQVSPLFGPLHF | TGTGCCAGCAGCCAGGTCAGCCCTTTATTTGGACCCCTCCACTTT
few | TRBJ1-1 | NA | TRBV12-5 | CASGLWGGSFF | TGTGCTAGTGGTTTGTGGGGCGGGTCTTTCTTT
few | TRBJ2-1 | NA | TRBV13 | CASRPSPSAEQFF | TGTGCCAGCAGACCGTCCCCCAGCGCTGAGCAGTTCTTC
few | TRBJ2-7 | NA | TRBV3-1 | CASSQDSGDEQYF | TGTGCCAGCAGCCAAGATTCAGGCGACGAGCAGTACTTC
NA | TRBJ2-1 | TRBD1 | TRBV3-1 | CASSQGQWTYNEQFF | TGTGCCAGCAGCCAGGGACAGTGGACCTACAATGAGCAGTTCTTC
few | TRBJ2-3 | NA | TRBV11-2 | CASSFIDTQYF | TGTGCCAGCAGCTTTATAGATACGCAGTATTTT
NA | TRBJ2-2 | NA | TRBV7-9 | CASSLRGSDYTGELFF | TGTGCCAGCAGCTTAAGGGGTTCGGACTACACCGGGGAGCTGTTTTTT
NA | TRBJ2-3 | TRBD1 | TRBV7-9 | CASSLTGQGTDTQYF | TGTGCCAGCAGCCTCACGGGACAGGGCACAGATACGCAGTATTTT
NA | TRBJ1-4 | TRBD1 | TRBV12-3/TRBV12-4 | CASRATGRFDEKLFF | TGTGCCAGCAGAGCGACAGGGAGGTTTGATGAAAAACTGTTTTTT
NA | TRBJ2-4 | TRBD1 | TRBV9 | CASSVGGGLAKNIQYF | TGTGCCAGCAGCGTAGGAGGGGGCCTAGCCAAAAACATTCAGTACTTC
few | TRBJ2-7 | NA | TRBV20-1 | CSAAQANEQYF | TGCAGTGCAGCGCAGGCGAACGAGCAGTACTTC
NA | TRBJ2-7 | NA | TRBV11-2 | CASSHDTYEQYF | TGTGCCAGCAGCCATGACACGTACGAGCAGTACTTC
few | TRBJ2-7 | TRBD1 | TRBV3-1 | CASSLDRGQQQQYF | TGTGCCAGCAGCCTTGACAGGGGGCAACAACAGCAGTACTTC
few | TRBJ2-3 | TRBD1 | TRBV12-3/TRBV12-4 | CASTRDRGYADTQYF | TGTGCCAGCACCCGGGACAGGGGTTATGCAGATACGCAGTATTTT
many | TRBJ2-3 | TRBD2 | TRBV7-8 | CASSLRLASDTQYF | TGTGCCAGCAGCTTGCGACTAGCATCAGATACGCAGTATTTT
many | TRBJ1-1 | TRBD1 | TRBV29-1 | CSVGTGNTEAFF | TGCAGCGTCGGGACAGGGAACACTGAAGCTTTCTTT
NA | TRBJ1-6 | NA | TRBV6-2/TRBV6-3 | CASTDSGAYNSPLHF | TGTGCCAGCACCGACAGTGGCGCCTATAATTCACCCCTCCACTTT
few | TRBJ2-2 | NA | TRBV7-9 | CASRTNTGELFF | TGTGCCAGCAGGACGAACACCGGGGAGCTGTTTTTT
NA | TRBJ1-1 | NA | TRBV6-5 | CASSYSMEDEAFF | TGTGCCAGCAGTTACTCGATGGAGGATGAAGCTTTCTTT
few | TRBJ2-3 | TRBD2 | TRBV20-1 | CSARDPSGGLTDTQYF | TGCAGTGCTAGAGATCCCAGCGGGGGGCTCACAGATACGCAGTATTTT
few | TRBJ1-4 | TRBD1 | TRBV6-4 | CASGDRAEEKLFF | TGTGCCAGCGGGGACAGGGCGGAAGAAAAACTGTTTTTT
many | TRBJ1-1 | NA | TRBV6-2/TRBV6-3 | CASSSFAGPGTEAFF | TGTGCCAGCAGTTCCTTCGCAGGGCCGGGGACTGAAGCTTTCTTT
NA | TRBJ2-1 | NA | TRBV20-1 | CSAPGTGNEQFF | TGCAGTGCTCCCGGGACGGGCAATGAGCAGTTCTTC
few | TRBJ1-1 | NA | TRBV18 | CASSRNGDTEAFF | TGTGCCAGCTCCCGGAACGGGGACACTGAAGCTTTCTTT
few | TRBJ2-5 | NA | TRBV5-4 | CASSLTGAGETQYF | TGTGCCAGCAGCTTGACGGGGGCTGGGGAGACCCAGTACTTC
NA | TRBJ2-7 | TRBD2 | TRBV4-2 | CASSQEVSLAGAYEQYF | TGTGCCAGCAGCCAAGAAGTCTCACTAGCGGGGGCCTACGAGCAGTACTTC
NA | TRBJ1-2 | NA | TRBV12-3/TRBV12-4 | CASRGWQPTLANYGYTF | TGTGCCAGCAGGGGTTGGCAGCCCACCCTAGCTAACTATGGCTACACCTTC
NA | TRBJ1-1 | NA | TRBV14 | CASSPLGRQLLAFF | TGTGCCAGCAGCCCCCTCGGCCGGCAGTTGCTGGCTTTCTTT
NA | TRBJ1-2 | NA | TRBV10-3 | CAISEDPNYGYTF | TGTGCCATCAGTGAAGACCCTAACTATGGCTACACCTTC
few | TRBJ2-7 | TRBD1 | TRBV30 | CAWSGRTGGYEQYF | TGTGCCTGGAGTGGTCGGACAGGGGGGTACGAGCAGTACTTC
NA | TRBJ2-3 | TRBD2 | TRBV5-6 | CASSSLLKRGSTDTQYF | TGTGCCAGCAGCTCTCTTCTGAAGCGGGGTAGCACAGATACGCAGTATTTT
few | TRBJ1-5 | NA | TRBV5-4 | CASSLAGPDQPQHF | TGTGCCAGCAGCTTGGCCGGCCCGGATCAGCCCCAGCATTTT
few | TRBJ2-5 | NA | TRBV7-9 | CASGSPAGETQYF | TGTGCCAGCGGTTCCCCAGCCGGAGAGACCCAGTACTTC
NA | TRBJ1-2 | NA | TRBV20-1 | CSAADPRGHGYTF | TGCAGTGCTGCCGACCCCAGAGGCCATGGCTACACCTTC
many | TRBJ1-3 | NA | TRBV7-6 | CASSLDRVGNTIYF | TGTGCCAGCAGCTTAGACAGAGTTGGAAACACCATATATTTT
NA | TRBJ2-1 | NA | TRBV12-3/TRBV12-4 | CASSFLFRGALGNEQFF | TGTGCCAGCAGTTTCTTGTTCCGGGGGGCGCTGGGGAATGAGCAGTTCTTC
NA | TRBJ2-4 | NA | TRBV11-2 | CASSLNPGLNIQYF | TGTGCCAGCAGCTTAAACCCCGGCCTAAACATTCAGTACTTC
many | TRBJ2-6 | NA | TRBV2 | CASSDPQGTGANVLTF | TGTGCCAGCAGTGATCCACAGGGAACTGGGGCCAACGTCCTGACTTTC
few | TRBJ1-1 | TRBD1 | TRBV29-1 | CSVRPGQGAPEAFF | TGCAGCGTTCGCCCGGGACAGGGGGCCCCTGAAGCTTTCTTT
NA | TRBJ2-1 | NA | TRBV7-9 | CASSPWGVPFF | TGTGCCAGCAGCCCGTGGGGGGTTCCGTTCTTC
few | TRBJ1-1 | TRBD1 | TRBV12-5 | CASGLPPGQGAFF | TGTGCTAGTGGTTTGCCACCGGGACAGGGAGCTTTCTTT
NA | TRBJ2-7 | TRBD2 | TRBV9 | CASSPGLAGSSYEQYF | TGTGCCAGCAGCCCAGGACTAGCGGGGAGCTCCTACGAGCAGTACTTC
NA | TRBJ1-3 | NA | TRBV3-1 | CASSQGSRTTGNTIYF | TGTGCCAGCAGCCAAGGAAGCCGAACGACCGGAAACACCATATATTTT
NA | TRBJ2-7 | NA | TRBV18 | CVSSLDTYEQYF | TGTGTCAGCTCCTTGGACACTTACGAGCAGTACTTC
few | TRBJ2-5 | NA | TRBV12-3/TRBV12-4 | CVSSFTGETQYF | TGTGTCAGCAGTTTCACCGGGGAGACCCAGTACTTC
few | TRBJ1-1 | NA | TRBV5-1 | CASSLLPYEIEAFF | TGCGCCAGCAGCTTGCTACCCTATGAGATCGAAGCTTTCTTT
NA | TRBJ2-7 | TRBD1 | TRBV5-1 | CASSFNRGPPANEQYF | TGCGCCAGCAGCTTCAACAGGGGGCCCCCGGCTAACGAGCAGTACTTC
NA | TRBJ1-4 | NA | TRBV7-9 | CASSPLMGKEKLFF | TGTGCCAGCAGCCCCTTGATGGGGAAGGAAAAACTGTTTTTT
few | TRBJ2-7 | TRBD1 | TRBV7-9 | CASRPPAGTDPYEQYF | TGTGCCAGCAGGCCTCCCGCCGGGACAGATCCTTACGAGCAGTACTTC
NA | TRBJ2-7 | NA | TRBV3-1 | CASSQETGTVNEQYF | TGTGCCAGCAGCCAAGAGACGGGCACCGTCAACGAGCAGTACTTC
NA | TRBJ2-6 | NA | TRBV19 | CASSIPWVSGANVLTF | TGTGCCAGTAGTATACCCTGGGTCTCTGGGGCCAACGTCCTGACTTTC
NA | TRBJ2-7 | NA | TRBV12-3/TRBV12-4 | CASTIRGTDEQYF | TGTGCCAGCACCATTAGGGGAACAGACGAGCAGTACTTC
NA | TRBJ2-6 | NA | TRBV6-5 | CASSRGHPGGSGANVLTF | TGTGCCAGCAGCAGGGGACACCCTGGTGGCTCTGGGGCCAACGTCCTGACTTTC
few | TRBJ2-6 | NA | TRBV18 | CASSPGGANVLTF | TGTGCCAGCTCACCCGGGGGGGCCAACGTCCTGACTTTC
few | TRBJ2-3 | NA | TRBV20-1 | CSGLERLLTDTQYF | TGCAGTGGATTGGAGCGGCTCCTCACAGATACGCAGTATTTT
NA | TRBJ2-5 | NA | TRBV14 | CASTILGTDLGETQYF | TGTGCCAGCACCATCCTTGGGACTGATCTTGGGGAGACCCAGTACTTC
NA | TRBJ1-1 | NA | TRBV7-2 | CASSLLAEAFF | TGTGCCAGCAGCTTACTCGCTGAAGCTTTCTTT
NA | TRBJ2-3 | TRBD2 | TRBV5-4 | CASSLWTSGDTDTQYF | TGTGCCAGCAGCTTGTGGACTAGCGGGGACACAGATACGCAGTATTTT